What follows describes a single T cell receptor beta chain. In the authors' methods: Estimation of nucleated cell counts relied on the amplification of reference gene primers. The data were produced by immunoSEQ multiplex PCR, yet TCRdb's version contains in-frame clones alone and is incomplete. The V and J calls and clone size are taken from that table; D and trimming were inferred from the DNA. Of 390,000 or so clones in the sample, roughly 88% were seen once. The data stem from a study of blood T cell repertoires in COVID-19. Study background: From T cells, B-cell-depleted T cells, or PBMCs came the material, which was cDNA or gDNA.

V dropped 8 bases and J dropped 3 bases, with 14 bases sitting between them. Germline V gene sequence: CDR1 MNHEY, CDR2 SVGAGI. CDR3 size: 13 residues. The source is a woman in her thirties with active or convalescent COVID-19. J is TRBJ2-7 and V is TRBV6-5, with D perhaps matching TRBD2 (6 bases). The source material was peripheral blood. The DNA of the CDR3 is TGTGCCAGCGGCGGGGTCAGACGCTACGAGCAGTACTTC. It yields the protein CASGGVRRYEQYF.